These 12 T cell receptor beta chains share one sample of origin, sequenced in a study of immune evolution from preneoplasia to lung adenocarcinoma. The repertoire was sequenced with immunoSEQ multiplex PCR; TCRdb's copy has only in-frame clones and lacks some. Found here are some 3,500 clones, about 80% of them singletons; the top ten hold 14%. Sequencing was carried out using FFPE minimally invasive lung adenocarcinoma tissue. The receptors derive from a person aged 60-79 years with lung adenocarcinoma.

J is TRBJ2-3 and V is TRBV9; 10 bases are a match to TRBD2. Looked up from germline, CDR1 is SGDLS and CDR2 is YYNGEE. V lost 4 bases, J lost 3 bases, and 8 bases stayed unmatched. This CDR3 region has 16 residues. The CDR3 loop reads CASSPQASGRTDTQYF. The DNA for the CDR3 is TGTGCCAGCAGCCCCCAGGCTAGCGGGAGAACAGATACGCAGTATTTT.

This clone has just a few counts. The chain carries TRBV11-2 and TRBJ2-3; a possible D gene is TRBD2 (6 bases). From germline, CDR1 is SGHAT and CDR2 FQNNGV. The CDR3 spans 15 residues. V gave up 6 bases and J gave up 3 bases, with 16 bases separating them. DNA of the CDR3: TGTGCCAGCAGTACTTCCGGGACTCAGACAGATACGCAGTATTTT. This sequence encodes CASSTSGTQTDTQYF.

The chain couples TRBV29-1 to TRBJ1-3, with D possibly being TRBD1 (5 bases). CDR1 SQVTM and CDR2 ANQGSEA come from the germline V gene. The CDR3 runs to 13 residues. V was pared by 4 bases and J by 0 bases, with 7 bases between. For the CDR3, the DNA is TGCAGCGTTGCGGGGGGCTCTGGAAACACCATATATTTT. Amino acids: CSVAGGSGNTIYF.

This clone was detected once. The chain carries TRBV7-9 and TRBJ2-7, with 15 bases aligning to TRBD2. Germline CDR1 reads SEHNR; CDR2 reads FQNEAQ (reference sequence). The CDR3 is 19 amino acids. V was pared by 4 bases and J by 4 bases, with 14 bases of the junction left unmatched. The CDR3 coding sequence is TGTGCCAGCAGCTATGGCCGAGGACTAGCGGGAGGGCCTGGGTACGAGCAGTACTTC. Translating gives CASSYGRGLAGGPGYEQYF.

The chain employs TRBV10-3 and TRBJ2-1, with D unclear. CDR1 is ENHRY, CDR2 SYGVKD, per germline. This CDR3 spans 12 amino acids. Trimming pared 10 bases from V and 10 bases from J, leaving 17 bases between. The CDR3 region is CATGLGSSEQFF. Here the CDR3 DNA reads TGTGCCACCGGCTTGGGTAGTAGCGAGCAGTTCTTC.

This clone is labeled large (0.1 to 1%). J is TRBJ2-4 and V is TRBV29-1; D is unclear. V lost 7 bases to trimming and J lost 7 bases, with 14 bases between them. Germline values: CDR1 SQVTM, CDR2 ANQGSEA. The CDR3 covers 12 residues. The DNA for the CDR3 is TGCAGCGGCCAGACTGTCTGGAACATTCAGTACTTC. Its protein is CSGQTVWNIQYF.

V is TRBV2 and J is TRBJ1-5; a weak D match, TRBD1 (5 bases). Germline assignment: CDR1 SNHLY and CDR2 FYNNEI. The V and J ends lost 6 bases and 0 bases respectively, with 12 bases between them. The CDR3 length is 15 residues. CDR3 protein: CASRDGALSNQPQHF. The CDR3 DNA reads as TGTGCCAGCAGGGACGGGGCACTTAGCAATCAGCCCCAGCATTTT.

The chain combines TRBV7-2 with TRBJ2-2; the D call may be TRBD1 or TRBD2 (5 bases each). Germline CDR1 is SGHTA and CDR2 is FQGNSA. This CDR3 is 12 amino acids long. V was cut by 3 bases and J by 7 bases, with 6 bases left in between. The CDR3 DNA is TGTGCCAGCAGCTTTGGGGGCGGGGAGCTGTTTTTT. This sequence encodes CASSFGGGELFF.

The sample holds a few counts of this clone. The chain recombines TRBV6-5 with TRBJ2-5; no definite D call. Trimming left V 6 bases short and J 5 bases short, with 16 bases between. CDR3 length: 14 residues. Germline V CDR1 and CDR2: MNHEY, SVGAGI. CDR3 nucleotides: TGTGCCAGCAGCACCCCGAGGTTGGAGGAGACCCAGTACTTC. Its protein product is CASSTPRLEETQYF.

V is TRBV4-1 and J is TRBJ2-7; TRBD2 matches 8 bases. Trimming took 0 bases from V and 5 from J; bases not matched to a gene: 9. This CDR3 spans 16 amino acids. CDR1 is MGHRA and CDR2 is YSYEKL in the germline V gene. DNA for the CDR3: TGCGCCAGCAGCCAAGATGGGCTAGCGGGTATCAACGAGCAGTACTTC. Its translation: CASSQDGLAGINEQYF.

V usage is TRBV18 and J usage is TRBJ2-1; a weak D match, TRBD2 (5 bases). V was pared by 1 base and J by 9 bases, with 19 bases between. Germline-derived CDR1 and CDR2 are KGHSH and LQKENI. The CDR3 covers 16 residues. The CDR3 is CASSPRHGKVTSEQFF. The CDR3 DNA follows: TGTGCCAGCTCACCACGCCACGGGAAGGTCACCAGTGAGCAGTTCTTC.

This chain links TRBV28 with TRBJ2-1, with D perhaps matching TRBD1 (6 bases). The CDR3 runs to 17 residues. Germline V gives CDR1 MDHEN, CDR2 SYDVKM. V lost 4 bases to trimming and J lost 6 bases, with 22 bases between them. The chain's CDR3 is CASSSSLTGGASNEQFF. The CDR3 DNA is TGTGCCAGCAGTTCGTCCTTGACAGGAGGAGCGAGCAATGAGCAGTTCTTC.